Listed here is a single TCR beta chain. This sample was included in a study of blood T cell repertoires in COVID-19. Here immunoSEQ multiplex PCR was the method, and the copy in TCRdb shows in-frame clones only, minus some. The sample consists of about 200,000 clones, 65% to 85% of them appearing once. V gave up 4 bases and J gave up 6 bases, with 20 bases separating them. The CDR3 is 16 amino acids. Germline V gene data show CDR1 as LGHDT and CDR2 as YNNKEL (reference sequence). Sample: peripheral blood. The source of this sequence is a man aged 40-55 years with acute or convalescent COVID-19. The V gene is TRBV3-1 (or the pseudogene TRBV3-2), the J gene TRBJ2-3, with D tentatively TRBD2 (7 bases). The CDR3 coding sequence is TGTGCCAGCAGCCTAAGGGGGGGCGGGCCCCGCGATACGCAGTATTTT. Its protein is CASSLRGGGPRDTQYF.